Given below is one TCR beta chain in context. This entry belongs to a study of OX40 agonist ivuxolimab in advanced cancers. Data came from immunoSEQ multiplex PCR; TCRdb stores just in-frame clones and leaves some out. The sample holds 70,000 to 95,000 clones, about nine tenths seen once. CDR1 is LNHDA, CDR2 SQIVND, per germline (reference sequence). After removal of 5 bases from V and 3 bases from J, the junction contained 11 bases not matched to a gene. The CDR3 length is 16 residues. The sequence came from an adult with an advanced solid tumor such as melanoma, head and neck, liver or kidney cancer. Material: CD4+ or CD8+ T cells sorted from blood, obtained in a trial of the OX40 agonist ivuxolimab. The chain employs TRBV19 and TRBJ2-7; 9 bases match TRBD1. The CDR3 DNA reads as TGTGCCAGTAGTCGGAAGGGGGGGACAGGGTTCTACGAGCAGTACTTC. This encodes CASSRKGGTGFYEQYF.